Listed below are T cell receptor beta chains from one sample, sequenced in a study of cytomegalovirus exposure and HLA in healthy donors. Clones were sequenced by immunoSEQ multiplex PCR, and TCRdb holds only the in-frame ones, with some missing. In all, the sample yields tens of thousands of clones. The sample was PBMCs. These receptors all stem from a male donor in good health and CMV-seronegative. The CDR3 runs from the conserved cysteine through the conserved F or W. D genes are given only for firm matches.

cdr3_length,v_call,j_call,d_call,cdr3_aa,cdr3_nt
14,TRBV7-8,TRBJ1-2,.,CASSLSENLVGYTF,TGTGCCAGCAGCCTTAGCGAGAATCTGGTCGGCTACACCTTC
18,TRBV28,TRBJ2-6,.,CASSFPRQLLSGANVLTF,TGTGCCAGCAGTTTTCCGAGACAGCTTCTCTCTGGGGCCAACGTCCTGACTTTC
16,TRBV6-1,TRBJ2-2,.,CASSEAQNSGIGELFF,TGTGCCAGCAGTGAAGCGCAAAACAGCGGTATCGGGGAGCTGTTTTTT
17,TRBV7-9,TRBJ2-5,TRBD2,CASSANPTSGGQETQYF,TGTGCCAGCAGCGCGAATCCGACTAGCGGGGGCCAAGAGACCCAGTACTTC
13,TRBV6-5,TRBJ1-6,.,CASSYSGRSPLHF,TGTGCCAGCAGTTACTCGGGCCGATCACCCCTCCACTTT
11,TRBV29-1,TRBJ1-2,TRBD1,CSVEGQGGYTF,TGCAGCGTTGAAGGACAGGGTGGCTACACCTTC
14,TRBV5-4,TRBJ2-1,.,CASSLERVANEQFF,TGTGCCAGCAGCTTGGAACGGGTTGCGAATGAGCAGTTCTTC
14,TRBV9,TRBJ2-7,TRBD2,CASSGGRGDGEQYF,TGTGCCAGCAGCGGGGGACGGGGGGACGGCGAGCAGTACTTC
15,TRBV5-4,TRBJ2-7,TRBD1,CASSLGQGTSYEQYF,TGTGCCAGCAGCTTGGGACAGGGGACTTCCTACGAGCAGTACTTC
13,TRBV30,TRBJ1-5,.,CAWSVEDNQPQHF,TGTGCCTGGAGTGTGGAGGACAATCAGCCCCAGCATTTT
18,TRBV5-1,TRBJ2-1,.,CASSPGVGLLSSYNEQFF,TGCGCCAGCAGCCCTGGAGTAGGCCTGTTGAGCTCCTACAATGAGCAGTTCTTC
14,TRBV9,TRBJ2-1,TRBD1,CASSPMDRAGEQFF,TGTGCCAGCAGCCCGATGGACAGGGCGGGTGAGCAGTTCTTC
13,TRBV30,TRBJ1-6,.,CAWSVQDNSHLHF,TGTGCCTGGAGTGTACAGGATAATTCACACCTACACTTT
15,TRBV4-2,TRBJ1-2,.,CASSQEGGAGYGYTF,TGTGCCAGCAGCCAAGAAGGCGGGGCCGGGTATGGCTACACCTTC
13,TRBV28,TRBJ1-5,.,CASQTGLDQPQHF,TGTGCCAGTCAAACAGGTTTGGATCAGCCCCAGCATTTT
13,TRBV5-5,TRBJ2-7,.,CASSPRGGYEQYF,TGTGCCAGCAGTCCCAGGGGAGGGTACGAGCAGTACTTC
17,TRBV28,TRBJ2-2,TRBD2,CASSRGLAGGFTGELFF,TGTGCCAGCAGCCGCGGACTAGCGGGGGGTTTCACCGGGGAGCTGTTTTTT
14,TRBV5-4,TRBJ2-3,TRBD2,CASSQGLASDTQYF,TGTGCCAGCAGCCAGGGACTAGCCTCAGATACGCAGTATTTT
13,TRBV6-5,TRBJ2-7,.,CASAPGILYEQYF,TGTGCCAGCGCCCCGGGAATCCTCTACGAGCAGTACTTC
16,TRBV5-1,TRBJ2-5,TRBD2,CASSAPAGVQGETQYF,TGCGCCAGCAGCGCCCCGGCGGGAGTCCAAGGAGAGACCCAGTACTTC
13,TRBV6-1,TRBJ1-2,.,CASSRPVGAGYTF,TGTGCCAGCAGTCGCCCCGTTGGGGCAGGCTACACCTTC
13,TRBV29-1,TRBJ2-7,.,CSVEGGTTYEQYF,TGCAGCGTTGAAGGAGGAACCACCTACGAGCAGTACTTC
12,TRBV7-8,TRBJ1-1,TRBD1,CASSLDRGHPFF,TGTGCCAGCAGCTTGGACAGGGGGCACCCTTTCTTT
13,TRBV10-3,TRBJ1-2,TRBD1,CAISGTGVDGYTF,TGTGCCATCAGTGGTACAGGGGTCGATGGCTACACCTTC
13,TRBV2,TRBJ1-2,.,CASSAHASYGYTF,TGTGCCAGCAGTGCCCATGCCAGCTATGGCTACACCTTC
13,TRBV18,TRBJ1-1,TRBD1,CASSPTGVPEAFF,TGTGCCAGCTCACCCACAGGGGTCCCTGAAGCTTTCTTT
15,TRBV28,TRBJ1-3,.,CASSQSRDLGYTIYF,TGTGCCAGCAGTCAAAGCAGGGATCTGGGATACACCATATATTTT
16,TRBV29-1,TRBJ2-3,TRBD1,CSVEGTGGESTDTQYF,TGCAGCGTTGAAGGGACAGGGGGAGAATCCACAGATACGCAGTATTTT
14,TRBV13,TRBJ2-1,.,CASSTYYSDNEQFF,TGTGCCAGCAGCACCTACTACTCCGACAATGAGCAGTTCTTC
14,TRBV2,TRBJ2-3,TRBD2,CASSVTSGEDTQYF,TGTGCCAGCAGTGTAACTAGCGGGGAGGATACGCAGTATTTT
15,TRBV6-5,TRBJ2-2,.,CASSVQGGHTGELFF,TGTGCCAGTTCAGTTCAGGGAGGCCACACCGGGGAGCTGTTTTTT
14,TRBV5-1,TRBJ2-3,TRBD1,CASSQGDSTDTQYF,TGCGCCAGCAGCCAGGGGGATAGCACAGATACGCAGTATTTT
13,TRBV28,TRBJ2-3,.,CASSQGHPDTQYF,TGTGCCAGCAGTCAGGGACATCCAGATACGCAGTATTTT
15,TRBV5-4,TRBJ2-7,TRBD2,CASSAGLAGAYEQYF,TGTGCCAGCAGCGCTGGACTAGCGGGAGCCTACGAGCAGTACTTC
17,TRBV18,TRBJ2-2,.,CASSPLSIATNTGELFF,TGTGCCAGCTCACCCCTATCGATAGCCACGAACACCGGGGAGCTGTTTTTT
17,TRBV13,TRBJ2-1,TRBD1,CASSVSARTGRYNEQFF,TGTGCCAGCAGCGTATCGGCAAGGACAGGGAGATACAATGAGCAGTTCTTC
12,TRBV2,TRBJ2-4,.,CASTRDVNIQYF,TGTGCCAGCACGAGGGATGTAAACATTCAGTACTTC
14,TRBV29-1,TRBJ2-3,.,CSALGGANTDTQYF,TGCAGCGCCCTTGGAGGGGCCAACACAGATACGCAGTATTTT
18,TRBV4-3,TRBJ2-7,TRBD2,CASSQDKTSGGALGEQYF,TGCGCCAGCAGCCAAGACAAGACTAGCGGGGGGGCTTTGGGGGAGCAGTACTTC
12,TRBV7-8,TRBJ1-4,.,CASSLEGGKLFF,TGTGCCAGCAGCTTAGAGGGAGGAAAACTGTTTTTT
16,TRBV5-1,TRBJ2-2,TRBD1,CASSLAAGGSTGELFF,TGCGCCAGCAGCTTGGCGGCAGGGGGCAGTACCGGGGAGCTGTTTTTT
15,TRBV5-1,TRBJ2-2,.,CASLSNPANTGELFF,TGCGCCAGCCTAAGCAACCCCGCGAACACCGGGGAGCTGTTTTTT
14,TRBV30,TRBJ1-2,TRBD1,CAWNWDRGANGYTF,TGTGCCTGGAACTGGGACAGGGGAGCCAATGGCTACACCTTC
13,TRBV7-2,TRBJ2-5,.,CAESGTSQETQYF,TGTGCCGAATCAGGGACATCACAAGAGACCCAGTACTTC
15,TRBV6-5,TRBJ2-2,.,CASSYIRVNTGELFF,TGTGCCAGCAGTTACATCAGGGTGAACACCGGGGAGCTGTTTTTT